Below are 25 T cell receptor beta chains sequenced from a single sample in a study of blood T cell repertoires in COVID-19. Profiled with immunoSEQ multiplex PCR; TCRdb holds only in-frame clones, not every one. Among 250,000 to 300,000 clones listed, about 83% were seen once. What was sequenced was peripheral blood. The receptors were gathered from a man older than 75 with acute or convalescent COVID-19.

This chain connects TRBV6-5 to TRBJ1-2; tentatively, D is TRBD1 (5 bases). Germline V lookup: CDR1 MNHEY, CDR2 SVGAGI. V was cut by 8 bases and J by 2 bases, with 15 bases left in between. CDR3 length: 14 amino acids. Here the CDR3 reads CASGRGGSNYGYTF. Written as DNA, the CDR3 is TGTGCCAGCGGCCGGGGGGGTTCAAACTATGGCTACACCTTC.

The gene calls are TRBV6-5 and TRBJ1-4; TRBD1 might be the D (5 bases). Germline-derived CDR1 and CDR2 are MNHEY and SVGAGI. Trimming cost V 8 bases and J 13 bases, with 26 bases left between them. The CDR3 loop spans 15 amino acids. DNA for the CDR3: TGTGCCAGCGGATATCAGGGATTCCCCTTGACGGGACTGTTTTTT. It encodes CASGYQGFPLTGLFF.

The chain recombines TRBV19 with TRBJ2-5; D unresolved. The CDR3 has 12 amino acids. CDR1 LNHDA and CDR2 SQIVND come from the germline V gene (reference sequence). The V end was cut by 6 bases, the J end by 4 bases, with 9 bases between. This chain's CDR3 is CASSRLRETQYF. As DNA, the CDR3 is TGTGCCAGTAGCCGACTCAGAGAGACCCAGTACTTC.

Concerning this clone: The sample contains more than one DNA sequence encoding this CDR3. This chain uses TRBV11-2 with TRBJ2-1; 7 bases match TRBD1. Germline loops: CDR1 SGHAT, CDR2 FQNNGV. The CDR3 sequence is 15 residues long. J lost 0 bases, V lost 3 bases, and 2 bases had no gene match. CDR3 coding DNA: TGTGCCAGCAGCTTTAACAGGGGCTCCTACAATGAGCAGTTCTTC. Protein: CASSFNRGSYNEQFF.

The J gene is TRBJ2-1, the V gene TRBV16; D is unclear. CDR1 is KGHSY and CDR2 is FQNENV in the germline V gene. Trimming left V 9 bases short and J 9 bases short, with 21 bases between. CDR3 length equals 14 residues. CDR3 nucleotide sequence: TGTGCCAGTTCCGAGAACCGGGTCTCGGGTGAGCAGTTCTTC. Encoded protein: CASSENRVSGEQFF. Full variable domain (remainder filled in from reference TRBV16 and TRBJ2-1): GEEVAQTPKHLVRGEGQKAKLYCAPIKGHSYVFWYQQVLKNEFKFLISFQNENVFDETGMPKERFSAKCLPNSPCSLEIQATKLEDSAVYFCASSENRVSGEQFFGPGTRLTVL.

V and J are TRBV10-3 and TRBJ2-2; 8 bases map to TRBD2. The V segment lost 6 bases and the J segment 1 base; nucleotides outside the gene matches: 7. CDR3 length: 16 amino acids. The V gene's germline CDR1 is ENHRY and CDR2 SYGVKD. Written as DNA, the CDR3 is TGTGCCATCAGGAACTCAGCGGGGGAGAACACCGGGGAGCTGTTTTTT. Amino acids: CAIRNSAGENTGELFF.

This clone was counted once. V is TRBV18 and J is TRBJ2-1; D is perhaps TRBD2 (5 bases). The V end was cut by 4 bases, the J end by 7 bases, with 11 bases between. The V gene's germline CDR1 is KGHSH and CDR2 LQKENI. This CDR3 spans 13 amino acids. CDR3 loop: CASSQLGGNEQFF. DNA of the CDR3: TGTGCCAGCTCACAACTAGGCGGTAATGAGCAGTTCTTC.

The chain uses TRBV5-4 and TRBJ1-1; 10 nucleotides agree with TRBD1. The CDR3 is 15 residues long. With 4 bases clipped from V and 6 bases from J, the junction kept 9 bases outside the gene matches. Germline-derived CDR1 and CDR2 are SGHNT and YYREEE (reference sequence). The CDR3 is CASSPPGQGLAEAFF. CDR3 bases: TGTGCCAGCAGCCCACCGGGACAGGGGTTGGCTGAAGCTTTCTTT.

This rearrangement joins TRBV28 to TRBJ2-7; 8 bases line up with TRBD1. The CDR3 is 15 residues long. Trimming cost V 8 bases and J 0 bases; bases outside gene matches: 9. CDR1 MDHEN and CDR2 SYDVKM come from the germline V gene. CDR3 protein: CASVVLDRASYEQYF. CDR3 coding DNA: TGTGCCAGCGTCGTTTTGGACAGGGCCTCCTACGAGCAGTACTTC.

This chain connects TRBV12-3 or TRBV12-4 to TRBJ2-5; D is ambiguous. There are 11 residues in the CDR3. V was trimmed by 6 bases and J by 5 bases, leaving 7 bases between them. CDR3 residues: CASSSRETQYF. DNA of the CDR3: TGTGCCAGCAGCTCACGGGAGACCCAGTACTTC.

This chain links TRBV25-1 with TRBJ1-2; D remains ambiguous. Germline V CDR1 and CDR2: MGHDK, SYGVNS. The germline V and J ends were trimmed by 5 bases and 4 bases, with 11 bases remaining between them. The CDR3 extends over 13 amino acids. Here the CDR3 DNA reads TGTGCCAGCAGTTCCCCCCTCTTCTATGGCTACACCTTC. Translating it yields CASSSPLFYGYTF.

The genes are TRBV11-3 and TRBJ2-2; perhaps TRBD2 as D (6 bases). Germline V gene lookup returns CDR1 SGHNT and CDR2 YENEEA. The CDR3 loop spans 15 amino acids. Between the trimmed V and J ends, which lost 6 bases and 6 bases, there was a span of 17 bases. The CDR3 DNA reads TGTGCCAGCAGTCCAGGGAGGTCGAGTGCCGGGGAGCTGTTTTTT. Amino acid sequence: CASSPGRSSAGELFF.

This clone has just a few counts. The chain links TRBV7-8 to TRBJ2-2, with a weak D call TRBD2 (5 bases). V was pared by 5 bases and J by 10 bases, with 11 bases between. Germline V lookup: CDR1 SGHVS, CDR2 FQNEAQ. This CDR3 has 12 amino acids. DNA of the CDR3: TGTGCCAGCAGCAAGAGCGGAGAGGAGCTGTTTTTT. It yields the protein CASSKSGEELFF.

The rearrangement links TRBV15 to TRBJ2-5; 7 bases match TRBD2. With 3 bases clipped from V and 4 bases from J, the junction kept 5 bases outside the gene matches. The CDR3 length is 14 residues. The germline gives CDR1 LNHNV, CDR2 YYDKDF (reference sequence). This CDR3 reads CATSRGGELETQYF. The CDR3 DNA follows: TGTGCCACCAGCAGGGGGGGGGAACTAGAGACCCAGTACTTC.

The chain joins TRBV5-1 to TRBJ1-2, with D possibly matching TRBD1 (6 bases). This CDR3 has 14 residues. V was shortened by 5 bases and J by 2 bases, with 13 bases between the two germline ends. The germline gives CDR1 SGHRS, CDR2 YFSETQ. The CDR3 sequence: CASRWEQGNYGYTF. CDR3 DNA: TGCGCCAGCAGGTGGGAACAGGGAAACTATGGCTACACCTTC.

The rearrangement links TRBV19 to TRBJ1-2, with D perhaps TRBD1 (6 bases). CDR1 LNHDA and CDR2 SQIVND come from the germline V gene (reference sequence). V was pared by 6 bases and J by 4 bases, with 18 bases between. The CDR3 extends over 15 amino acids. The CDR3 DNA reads TGTGCCAGTAGCCGAGGTGGGGGCCCCGCCTATGGCTACACCTTC. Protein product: CASSRGGGPAYGYTF.

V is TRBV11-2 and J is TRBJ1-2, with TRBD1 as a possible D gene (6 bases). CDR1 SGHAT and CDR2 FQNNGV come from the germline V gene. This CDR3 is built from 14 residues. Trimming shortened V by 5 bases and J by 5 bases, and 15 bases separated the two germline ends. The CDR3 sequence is CASSQTGTSYGYTF. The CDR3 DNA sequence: TGTGCCAGCAGCCAAACAGGGACCTCGTATGGCTACACCTTC.

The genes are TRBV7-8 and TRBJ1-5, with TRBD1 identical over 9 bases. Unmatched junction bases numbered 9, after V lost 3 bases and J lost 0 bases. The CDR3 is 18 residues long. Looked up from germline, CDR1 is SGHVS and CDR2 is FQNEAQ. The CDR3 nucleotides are TGTGCCAGCAGCTTTTGGGGACAGGGAATTAGTAGCAATCAGCCCCAGCATTTT. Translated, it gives CASSFWGQGISSNQPQHF.

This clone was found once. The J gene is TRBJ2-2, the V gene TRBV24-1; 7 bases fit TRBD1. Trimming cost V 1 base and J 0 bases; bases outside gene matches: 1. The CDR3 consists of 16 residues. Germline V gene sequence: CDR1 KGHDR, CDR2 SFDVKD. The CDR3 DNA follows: TGTGCCACCAGTGATTTTCAGGGGGCGAACACCGGGGAGCTGTTTTTT. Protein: CATSDFQGANTGELFF.

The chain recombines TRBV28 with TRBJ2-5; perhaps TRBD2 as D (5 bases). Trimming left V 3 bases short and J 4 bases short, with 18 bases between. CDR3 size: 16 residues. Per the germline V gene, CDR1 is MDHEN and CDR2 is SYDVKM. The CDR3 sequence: CASSFRRAAIGETQYF. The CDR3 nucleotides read TGTGCCAGCAGTTTCCGACGAGCGGCGATAGGAGAGACCCAGTACTTC.

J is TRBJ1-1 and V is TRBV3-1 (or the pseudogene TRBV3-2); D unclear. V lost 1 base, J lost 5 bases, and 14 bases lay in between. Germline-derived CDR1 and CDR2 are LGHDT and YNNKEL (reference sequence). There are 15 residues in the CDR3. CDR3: CASSQVSTSETEAFF. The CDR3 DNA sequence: TGTGCCAGCAGCCAAGTTTCCACCTCGGAGACTGAAGCTTTCTTT.

The CDR3: CASSQERNTEAFF. CDR3 nucleotide sequence: TGTGCCAGCAGCCAAGAGAGGAACACTGAAGCTTTCTTT. The chain couples TRBV4-2 to TRBJ1-1, with D unresolved. Germline V gives CDR1 LGHNA, CDR2 YNFKEQ. V was trimmed by 0 bases and J by 1 base, leaving 3 bases between them. The CDR3 runs 13 residues.

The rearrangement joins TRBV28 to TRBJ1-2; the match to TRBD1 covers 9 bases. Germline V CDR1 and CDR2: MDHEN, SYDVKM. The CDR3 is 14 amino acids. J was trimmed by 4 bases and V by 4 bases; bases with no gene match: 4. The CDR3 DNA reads TGTGCCAGCAGTTCCGGGACAGGGACCTATGGCTACACCTTC. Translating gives CASSSGTGTYGYTF.

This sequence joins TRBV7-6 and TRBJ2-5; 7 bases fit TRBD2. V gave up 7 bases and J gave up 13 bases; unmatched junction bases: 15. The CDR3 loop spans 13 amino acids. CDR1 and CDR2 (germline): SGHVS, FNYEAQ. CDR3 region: CASTLSGGNRRYF. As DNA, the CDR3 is TGTGCCAGCACCCTATCGGGAGGCAATAGGAGGTACTTC.

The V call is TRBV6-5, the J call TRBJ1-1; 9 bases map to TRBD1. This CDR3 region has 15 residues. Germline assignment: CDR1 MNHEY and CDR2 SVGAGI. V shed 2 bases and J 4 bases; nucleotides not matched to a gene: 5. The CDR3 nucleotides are TGTGCCAGCAGTTACGCGGGACAGGGCGGCACTGAAGCTTTCTTT. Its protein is CASSYAGQGGTEAFF.